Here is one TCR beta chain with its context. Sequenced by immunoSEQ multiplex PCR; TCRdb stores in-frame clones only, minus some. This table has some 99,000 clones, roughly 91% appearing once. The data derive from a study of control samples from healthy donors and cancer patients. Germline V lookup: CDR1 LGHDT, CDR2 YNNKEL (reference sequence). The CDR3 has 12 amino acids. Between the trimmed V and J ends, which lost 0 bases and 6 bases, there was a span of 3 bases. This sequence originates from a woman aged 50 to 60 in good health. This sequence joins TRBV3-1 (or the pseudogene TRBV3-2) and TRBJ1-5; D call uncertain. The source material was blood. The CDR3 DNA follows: TGTGCCAGCAGCCAAGACGCTCAGCCCCAGCATTTT. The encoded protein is CASSQDAQPQHF.